The present T cell receptor beta chain was sequenced within a study of cytomegalovirus exposure and HLA in healthy donors. Study results and limitations: A later analysis reportedly found that, within productive TCRs, an Asian-associated ancestry cluster had fewer N-insertions than the mean observed across the approximately 660 donors. An analysis done earlier found most TCR beta V segments productive about 87% or about 30% of the time. An analysis that was carried out later associated 17,000 or so TCR beta sequences with HLA alleles at 0.05 false discovery rate. For most TCR sequences rarity was the rule, although some public TCRs occurred in many donors.

This clone was counted between two and nine times. Its antigen is unknown. Researchers ran the PCR with 60 Vbeta and 13 Jbeta primers. Method: immunoSEQ multiplex PCR; TCRdb's copy keeps in-frame clones and lacks some. The sample contains approximately 120,000 clones, over 15% of which appear only once. The CDR3 has 16 amino acids. The V and J ends lost 3 bases and 1 base, in that order; junction bases with no gene match: 6. The germline CDR1 and CDR2 sequences are MGHRA and YSYEKL. The gene calls are TRBV4-1 and TRBJ2-5; 9 bases fit TRBD2. The specimen was PBMCs. The receptor was isolated from a female donor in good health and CMV-seropositive. CDR3 region: CASSQELAGLQETQYF. For the CDR3, the DNA is TGCGCCAGCAGCCAGGAACTAGCGGGCCTCCAAGAGACCCAGTACTTC.